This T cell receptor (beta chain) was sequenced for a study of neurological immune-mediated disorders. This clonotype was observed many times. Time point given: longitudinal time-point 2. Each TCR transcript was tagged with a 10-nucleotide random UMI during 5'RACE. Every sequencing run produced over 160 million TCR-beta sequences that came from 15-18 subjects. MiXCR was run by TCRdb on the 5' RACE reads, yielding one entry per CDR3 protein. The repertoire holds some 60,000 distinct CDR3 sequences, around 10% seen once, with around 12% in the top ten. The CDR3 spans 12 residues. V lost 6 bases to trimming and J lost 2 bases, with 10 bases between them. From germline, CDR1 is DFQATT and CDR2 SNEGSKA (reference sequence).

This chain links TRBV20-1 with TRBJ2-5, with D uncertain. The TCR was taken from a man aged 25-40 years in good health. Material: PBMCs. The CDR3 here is CSAPGRQETQYF. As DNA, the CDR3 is TGCAGTGCGCCCGGTCGACAAGAGACCCAGTACTTC.